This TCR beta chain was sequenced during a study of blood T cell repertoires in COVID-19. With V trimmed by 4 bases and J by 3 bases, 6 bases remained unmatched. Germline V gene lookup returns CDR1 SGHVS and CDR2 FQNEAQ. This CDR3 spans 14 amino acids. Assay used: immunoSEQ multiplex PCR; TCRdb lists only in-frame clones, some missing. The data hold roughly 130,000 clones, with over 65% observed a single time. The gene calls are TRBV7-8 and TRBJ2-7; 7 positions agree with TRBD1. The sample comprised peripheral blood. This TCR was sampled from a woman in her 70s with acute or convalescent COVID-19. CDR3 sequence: CASSYRQGYYEQYF. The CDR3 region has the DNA TGTGCCAGCAGCTATCGACAGGGATACTACGAGCAGTACTTC.